What follows are 30 T cell receptor beta chains derived from one specimen sequenced in a study of blood T cell repertoires in COVID-19. Produced via immunoSEQ multiplex PCR; TCRdb's table is partial and in-frame only. Of a few hundred thousand clones listed, approximately 90% were seen once; the top ten hold about a tenth. Source material: PBMCs or T cells enriched from blood (not recorded which). The receptors stem from a man in his late teens or twenties with acute COVID-19.

This sequence joins TRBV9 and TRBJ2-3; 12 nucleotides agree with TRBD2. CDR1 and CDR2 (germline): SGDLS, YYNGEE. The CDR3 covers 16 residues. The V and J ends lost 2 bases and 3 bases, in that order; junction bases with no gene match: 4. DNA of the CDR3: TGTGCCAGCAGCGTCCGACTAGCGGGAGCGACAGATACGCAGTATTTT. Translated, it gives CASSVRLAGATDTQYF.

This rearrangement joins TRBV14 to TRBJ2-7; TRBD1 might be the D (6 bases). V lost 8 bases, J lost 2 bases, and 13 bases lay in between. The CDR3 is 13 residues long. Germline V gene sequence: CDR1 SGHDN, CDR2 FVKESK. The chain's CDR3 is CASVYRAPYEQYF. CDR3 bases: TGTGCCAGCGTCTACAGGGCCCCCTACGAGCAGTACTTC. The full variable domain, completed using reference TRBV14 and TRBJ2-7, is EAGVTQFPSHSVIEKGQTVTLRCDPISGHDNLYWYRRVMGKEIKFLLHFVKESKQDESGMPNNRFLAERTGGTYSTLKVQPAELEDSGVYFCASVYRAPYEQYFGPGTRLTVT.

The gene calls are TRBV6-2 or TRBV6-3 and TRBJ2-7; D is possibly TRBD1 (6 bases). Germline lookup yields CDR1 MNHEY and CDR2 SVGEGT. This CDR3 spans 14 amino acids. V was pared by 2 bases and J by 1 base, with 9 bases between. In nucleotides, the CDR3 is TGTGCCAGCAGTTACAGAGGGGGTTCCTACGAGCAGTACTTC. Its translation: CASSYRGGSYEQYF.

The chain is built from TRBV5-1 and TRBJ2-1, with 8 positions matching TRBD2. With 4 bases clipped from V and 3 bases from J, the junction kept 12 bases outside the gene matches. This CDR3 region has 17 residues. Germline assignment: CDR1 SGHRS and CDR2 YFSETQ. The DNA of the CDR3 is TGCGCCAGCAGCATAGCCGGGGGGGATATTTTCTACAATGAGCAGTTCTTC. This codes for CASSIAGGDIFYNEQFF.

The chain combines TRBV6-4 with TRBJ2-1; 10 bases are a match to TRBD2. The germline V gene encodes CDR1 MRHNA and CDR2 SNTAGT. The CDR3 spans 15 residues. V shed 0 bases, J shed 7 bases, and the junction held 3 bases outside the gene matches. The chain's CDR3 is CASSDSTSGPNEQFF. CDR3 in DNA: TGTGCCAGCAGTGACTCGACTAGCGGGCCTAATGAGCAGTTCTTC.

This clone is a singleton in its sample. The genes are TRBV4-2 and TRBJ2-6; 12 bases agree with TRBD2. V trimming: 0 bases; J trimming: 2 bases; junction bases outside the gene matches: 8. CDR1 LGHNA and CDR2 YNFKEQ come from the germline V gene. This CDR3 spans 20 amino acids. CDR3 region: CASSQDQRLAGETGANVLTF. DNA for the CDR3: TGTGCCAGCAGCCAAGATCAAAGACTAGCGGGAGAGACTGGGGCCAACGTCCTGACTTTC.

The chain joins TRBV30 to TRBJ2-5; TRBD2 aligns across 8 bases. The length of the CDR3 is 15 residues. Germline values: CDR1 GTSNPN, CDR2 SVGIG (reference sequence). The trim removed 5 bases at V and 0 bases at J, leaving 8 bases unmatched. CDR3 residues: CAWAVSGMYQETQYF. The CDR3 nucleotides read TGTGCCTGGGCGGTTAGCGGGATGTACCAAGAGACCCAGTACTTC.

The chain couples TRBV4-1 to TRBJ1-1; unclear D gene. Germline lookup yields CDR1 MGHRA and CDR2 YSYEKL. The CDR3 is 15 residues long. The V end lost 3 bases, the J end lost 5 bases, and 16 bases lay between the germline ends. CDR3 coding DNA: TGCGCCAGCAGCCACTCTAGGCGGGCGGGTACTGAAGCTTTCTTT. Amino acid sequence: CASSHSRRAGTEAFF.

The J gene is TRBJ2-5, the V gene TRBV18; possibly TRBD2 for D (7 bases). The germline gives CDR1 KGHSH, CDR2 LQKENI. The CDR3 covers 14 residues. V lost 3 bases and J 4 bases, leaving 12 bases between the germline ends. CDR3 sequence reads: CASSPPGGGETQYF. CDR3 sequence (DNA): TGTGCCAGCTCACCCCCGGGGGGCGGAGAGACCCAGTACTTC.

This chain connects TRBV19 to TRBJ1-6; D call uncertain. V shed 3 bases and J shed 9 bases, with 12 bases lying between them. The CDR3 extends over 14 amino acids. Per the germline V gene, CDR1 is LNHDA and CDR2 is SQIVND (reference sequence). Here the CDR3 DNA reads TGTGCCAGTAGTATTAGTCTCGATGGTTCACCCCTCCACTTT. It codes for CASSISLDGSPLHF.

V and J are TRBV5-4 and TRBJ2-7, with D tentatively TRBD2 (6 bases). The germline V gene has CDR1 SGHNT and CDR2 YYREEE (reference sequence). Trimming shortened V by 1 base and J by 2 bases, and 13 bases separated the two germline ends. The CDR3 is 15 residues long. CDR3 protein: CASSLHQGGPYEQYF. For the CDR3, the DNA is TGTGCCAGCAGCTTGCATCAGGGAGGACCCTACGAGCAGTACTTC. Full variable domain (missing parts from reference TRBV5-4 and TRBJ2-7): ETGVTQSPTHLIKTRGQQVTLRCSSQSGHNTVSWYQQALGQGPQFIFQYYREEENGRGNFPPRFSGLQFPNYSSELNVNALELDDSALYLCASSLHQGGPYEQYFGPGTRLTVT.

J is TRBJ2-5 and V is TRBV7-8; TRBD1 might be the D (6 bases). The CDR3 has 16 residues. The V and J ends lost 5 bases and 5 bases respectively, with 21 bases between them. CDR1 and CDR2 from the germline V gene are SGHVS and FQNEAQ. The CDR3 region has the DNA TGTGCCAGCAGCACAAGAGGCGTGGGGGCAGGGGAGACCCAGTACTTC. Protein: CASSTRGVGAGETQYF. The full variable domain, in which reference TRBV7-8 and TRBJ2-5 provide the parts outside the CDR3, is GAGVSQSPRYKVAKRGQDVALRCDPISGHVSLFWYQQALGQGPEFLTYFQNEAQLDKSGLPSDRFFAERPEGSVSTLKIQRTQQEDSAVYLCASSTRGVGAGETQYFGPGTRLLVL.

The rearrangement links TRBV28 to TRBJ1-3, with D unclear. This CDR3 comprises 15 residues. Germline V gene data show CDR1 as MDHEN and CDR2 as SYDVKM. V was clipped by 6 bases and J by 0 bases, with 12 bases between them. CDR3 sequence: CASRPNSASGNTIYF. CDR3 DNA sequence: TGTGCCAGCAGACCTAACAGTGCCTCTGGAAACACCATATATTTT. The full variable domain, with the rest looked up from reference TRBV28 and TRBJ1-3, is DVKVTQSSRYLVKRTGEKVFLECVQDMDHENMFWYRQDPGLGLRLIYFSYDVKMKEKGDIPEGYSVSREKKERFSLILESASTNQTSMYLCASRPNSASGNTIYFGEGSWLTVV.

The chain has TRBV4-3 and TRBJ2-1; 10 nucleotides line up with TRBD2. This CDR3 comprises 17 residues. CDR1 is LGHNA and CDR2 is YSLEER in the germline V gene. Trimming took 0 bases from V and 8 from J; bases not matched to a gene: 10. The DNA of the CDR3 is TGCGCCAGCAGCCAAGAGACTAGCGGGCGTATGGAGGATGAGCAGTTCTTC. It codes for CASSQETSGRMEDEQFF.

The V call is TRBV24-1, the J call TRBJ2-2; TRBD1 agrees at 8 bases. From germline, CDR1 is KGHDR and CDR2 SFDVKD. The CDR3 spans 16 residues. The trim removed 2 bases at V and 4 bases at J, leaving 5 bases unmatched. The CDR3: CATSDSTGVGTGELFF. The CDR3 DNA follows: TGTGCCACCAGTGATTCGACAGGGGTGGGCACCGGGGAGCTGTTTTTT.

The J gene is TRBJ1-5, the V gene TRBV5-1; 11 nucleotides line up with TRBD1. The CDR3 length is 15 residues. J lost 7 bases, V lost 6 bases, and 9 bases had no gene match. Germline-derived CDR1 and CDR2 are SGHRS and YFSETQ. The CDR3 region has the DNA TGCGCCAGCAAGGAAGGACAGGGGGCAGGGCAGCCCCAGCATTTT. This codes for CASKEGQGAGQPQHF.

V gene TRBV15 combines with J gene TRBJ1-5, with D perhaps TRBD1 (5 bases). Germline CDR1 LNHNV, CDR2 YYDKDF (reference sequence). Trimming left V 1 base short and J 6 bases short, with 7 bases between. The CDR3 totals 13 residues. The DNA of the CDR3 is TGTGCCACCAGCAGAGGGGGGGGTCAGCCCCAGCATTTT. Its translation is CATSRGGGQPQHF. Full variable domain (remainder filled in from reference TRBV15 and TRBJ1-5): DAMVIQNPRYQVTQFGKPVTLSCSQTLNHNVMYWYQQKSSQAPKLLFHYYDKDFNNEADTPDNFQSRRPNTSFCFLDIRSPGLGDTAMYLCATSRGGGQPQHFGDGTRLSIL.

The table lists this clone with a count of one. The chain carries TRBV15 and TRBJ1-5; a possible D gene is TRBD1 (5 bases). The germline CDR1 and CDR2 sequences are LNHNV and YYDKDF (reference sequence). V lost 0 bases and J lost 8, with 14 bases in between. The CDR3 extends over 15 amino acids. The CDR3 loop reads CATSREAGYDEPQHF. DNA of the CDR3: TGTGCCACCAGCAGAGAGGCAGGGTATGATGAGCCCCAGCATTTT.

The V gene is TRBV7-9, the J gene TRBJ1-4; TRBD1 agrees at 9 bases. After removal of 8 bases from V and 4 bases from J, the junction contained 5 bases not matched to a gene. The germline gives CDR1 SEHNR, CDR2 FQNEAQ (reference sequence). This CDR3 is 14 amino acids long. DNA for the CDR3: TGTGCCAGCCGGGACAGGGCGGATAATGAAAAACTGTTTTTT. This codes for CASRDRADNEKLFF.

The rearrangement uses TRBV28 and TRBJ2-5, with a weak D call TRBD1 (5 bases). Germline values: CDR1 MDHEN, CDR2 SYDVKM. V lost 7 bases to trimming and J lost 5 bases, with 11 bases between them. This CDR3 has 12 amino acids. The CDR3 loop reads CASNQGWETQYF. The CDR3 DNA reads TGTGCCAGCAACCAGGGTTGGGAGACCCAGTACTTC.

The chain has TRBV28 and TRBJ2-3; tentative D call: TRBD1 (6 bases). V lost 5 bases and J 4 bases, leaving 19 bases between the germline ends. This CDR3 has 16 residues. Germline CDR1 is MDHEN and CDR2 is SYDVKM. CDR3 in amino acids: CASSPIPTYRADTQYF. The CDR3 DNA reads as TGTGCCAGCAGTCCGATACCCACCTACAGGGCAGATACGCAGTATTTT.

The chain carries TRBV19 and TRBJ2-3; D is possibly TRBD1 (6 bases). The CDR3 sequence is 13 residues long. V was cut by 6 bases and J by 6 bases, with 13 bases left in between. The germline V gene encodes CDR1 LNHDA and CDR2 SQIVND (reference sequence). The CDR3 bases are TGTGCCAGTAGCCTCAGGGGTAGTGATACGCAGTATTTT. This sequence encodes CASSLRGSDTQYF.

This chain joins TRBV25-1 and TRBJ2-3, with D perhaps TRBD2 (6 bases). V was trimmed by 7 bases and J by 2 bases, leaving 22 bases between them. The length of the CDR3 is 17 residues. Germline V CDR1 and CDR2: MGHDK, SYGVNS. The CDR3 protein is CASTLRTGETTTDTQYF. The CDR3 nucleotides read TGTGCCAGCACCCTTCGAACGGGGGAAACTACCACAGATACGCAGTATTTT.

The sample holds one count of this clone. V gene TRBV4-1 combines with J gene TRBJ1-5, with 11 bases that match TRBD1. Germline V CDR1 and CDR2: MGHRA, YSYEKL. Trimming at V came to 5 bases and at J to 2 bases, leaving 5 bases not matched to a gene. This CDR3 spans 16 amino acids. DNA of the CDR3: TGCGCCAGCAGCGGACAGGGGGCGTGGGGCAATCAGCCCCAGCATTTT. It is translated as CASSGQGAWGNQPQHF.

The chain couples TRBV2 to TRBJ2-5, with D perhaps matching TRBD1 (6 bases). Germline V CDR1 and CDR2: SNHLY, FYNNEI. This CDR3 is 14 amino acids long. With 7 bases removed from V and 4 bases from J, the gap between germline ends came to 16 bases. CDR3 protein: CASTQQGTRETQYF. CDR3 coding DNA: TGTGCCAGCACCCAACAGGGAACCCGAGAGACCCAGTACTTC.

V usage is TRBV5-6 and J usage is TRBJ2-2, with 9 bases fitting TRBD2. The length of the CDR3 is 15 residues. Looked up from germline, CDR1 is SGHDT and CDR2 is YYEEEE. The junction had 7 bases not matched to a gene; V was cut back by 4 bases and J by 6 bases. The CDR3 coding sequence is TGTGCCAGCAGCCTTAGGAGCGGGAGGCCCGGGGAGCTGTTTTTT. As protein: CASSLRSGRPGELFF. Full variable domain (missing parts from reference TRBV5-6 and TRBJ2-2): DAGVTQSPTHLIKTRGQQVTLRCSPKSGHDTVSWYQQALGQGPQFIFQYYEEEERQRGNFPDRFSGHQFPNYSSELNVNALLLGDSALYLCASSLRSGRPGELFFGEGSRLTVL.

The chain combines TRBV28 with TRBJ2-3; 11 bases match TRBD2. The CDR3 covers 16 residues. The V segment lost 3 bases and the J segment 4 bases; nucleotides outside the gene matches: 6. CDR1 is MDHEN, CDR2 SYDVKM, per germline. CDR3 sequence: CASSLTLAGVSDTQYF. As DNA, the CDR3 is TGTGCCAGCAGTTTGACACTAGCGGGAGTCTCAGATACGCAGTATTTT.

The chain couples TRBV28 to TRBJ2-7; 11 bases line up with TRBD2. Germline trimming cut 1 base from V and 9 bases from J; bases unmatched to any gene: 14. Germline values: CDR1 MDHEN, CDR2 SYDVKM. CDR3 size: 17 residues. The CDR3 reads CASSLFHGLAGVLGQYF. CDR3 nucleotides: TGTGCCAGCAGTTTATTCCACGGACTAGCGGGTGTATTGGGGCAGTACTTC.

This clone is judged medium-sized. V is TRBV7-8 and J is TRBJ2-2, with 8 bases lining up with TRBD2. V trimming: 4 bases; J trimming: 6 bases; junction bases outside the gene matches: 4. There are 14 residues in the CDR3. Germline CDR1 reads SGHVS; CDR2 reads FQNEAQ. CDR3 coding DNA: TGTGCCAGCAGCTCAGCGGGAGAGCCCGGGGAGCTGTTTTTT. Protein: CASSSAGEPGELFF.

This chain connects TRBV12-5 to TRBJ1-1; 8 bases are a match to TRBD1. Germline trimming cut 3 bases from V and 3 bases from J; bases unmatched to any gene: 3. The CDR3 covers 14 residues. Germline assignment: CDR1 LGHNT and CDR2 FRNRAP. The CDR3 spells CASGLSGGDTEAFF. The DNA of the CDR3 is TGTGCTAGTGGTTTATCAGGGGGCGACACTGAAGCTTTCTTT.